These 10 T cell receptor beta chains came from one sample sequenced in a study of T-cell reconstitution after alpha-beta-depleted transplantation in children. Unique molecular identifiers tagged the TCRbeta library. TCRdb re-called the PCR reads with MiXCR, one entry per CDR3 protein. The sample consists of 600,000 to 700,000 distinct CDR3 sequences, 15% to 20% of them appearing once. The sequencing here drew on PBMCs from the stem cell graft donor, taken from the stem cell graft. Receptors were obtained from a human donor who donated a stem cell graft to a child with acute myeloid leukemia.

The V call is TRBV7-2, the J call TRBJ2-1, with D unresolved. The length of the CDR3 is 17 residues. The germline V gene encodes CDR1 SGHTA and CDR2 FQGNSA. The V end was cut by 5 bases, the J end by 2 bases, with 19 bases between. Here the CDR3 DNA reads TGTGCCAGCAGCCTGTTTAAAGGTTCGGGCGCCTACAATGAGCAGTTCTTC. Its translation: CASSLFKGSGAYNEQFF.

This clonotype was recorded many times. The chain combines TRBV5-6 with TRBJ1-1, with D possibly TRBD1 on 5 matching bases. This CDR3 contains 13 residues. Trimming removed 5 bases at V and 2 bases at J, with 10 bases between. Germline loops: CDR1 SGHDT, CDR2 YYEEEE. DNA for the CDR3: TGTGCCAGCAGGAAGAGGGACAACACTGAAGCTTTCTTT. Protein: CASRKRDNTEAFF.

The table lists this clonotype with a few counts. The V call is TRBV5-1, the J call TRBJ1-1, with TRBD1 identical over 8 bases. The ends lost 3 bases at V and 3 bases at J; junction bases unmatched: 4. The germline V gene encodes CDR1 SGHRS and CDR2 YFSETQ. The CDR3 is made up of 14 amino acids. The CDR3 nucleotides are TGCGCCAGCAGCTCGGGGACAGGTGACACTGAAGCTTTCTTT. It specifies CASSSGTGDTEAFF. Looking up the rest from reference TRBV5-1 and TRBJ1-1 gives the full variable domain: KAGVTQTPRYLIKTRGQQVTLSCSPISGHRSVSWYQQTPGQGLQFLFEYFSETQRNKGNFPGRFSGRQFSNSRSEMNVSTLELGDSALYLCASSSGTGDTEAFFGQGTRLTVV.

The J gene is TRBJ1-3, the V gene TRBV7-6; D unclear. CDR3 size: 13 residues. V was pared by 8 bases and J by 0 bases, with 8 bases between. Germline V CDR1 and CDR2: SGHVS, FNYEAQ. For the CDR3, the DNA is TGTGCCAGCGCCTCCAGCTCTGGAAACACCATATATTTT. It specifies CASASSSGNTIYF.

At least ten counts were recorded for this clonotype. The DNA for the CDR3 is TGTGCCACCAGCAGAGCTACAGGGAGCACAGATACGCAGTATTTT. Its translation: CATSRATGSTDTQYF. The chain combines TRBV15 with TRBJ2-3; tentative D call: TRBD1 (6 bases). Germline assignment: CDR1 LNHNV and CDR2 YYDKDF (reference sequence). V lost 1 base to trimming and J lost 0 bases, with 8 bases between them. This CDR3 region has 15 residues.

The table lists this clonotype with many counts. The chain combines TRBV11-2 with TRBJ2-1; 11 bases are shared with TRBD2. The CDR3 is made up of 18 amino acids. Germline V gene sequence: CDR1 SGHAT, CDR2 FQNNGV. With V trimmed by 5 bases and J by 4 bases, 13 bases remained unmatched. Here the CDR3 reads CASSLTSGGAGKYNEQFF. In DNA, the CDR3 is TGTGCCAGCAGCCTAACTAGCGGGGGAGCGGGAAAATACAATGAGCAGTTCTTC.

This chain connects TRBV5-1 to TRBJ1-2; TRBD1 aligns across 7 bases. CDR3 size: 14 residues. The V segment lost 7 bases and the J segment 8 bases; nucleotides outside the gene matches: 14. Germline loops: CDR1 SGHRS, CDR2 YFSETQ. CDR3 DNA: TGCGCCAGCGCCAAGACAGGGCTCGCGGGGGGCTACACCTTC. Its protein is CASAKTGLAGGYTF.

The rearrangement uses TRBV12-3 or TRBV12-4 and TRBJ2-2, with 7 positions matching TRBD1. The ends lost 7 bases at V and 6 bases at J; junction bases unmatched: 5. The length of the CDR3 is 13 residues. For the CDR3, the DNA is TGTGCCAGCACTAGGGGGCGTCCCGGGGAGCTGTTTTTT. This gives the protein CASTRGRPGELFF.

This clonotype was recorded a few times. This rearrangement joins TRBV6-5 to TRBJ2-1; D may be TRBD2 (6 bases). CDR1 and CDR2 from the germline V gene are MNHEY and SVGAGI. Trimming removed 2 bases from V and 0 bases from J, with 8 bases in between. The CDR3 runs to 15 residues. CDR3 residues: CASSYRRDSYNEQFF. The CDR3 region has the DNA TGTGCCAGCAGTTACCGGCGGGACTCCTACAATGAGCAGTTCTTC.

In this sample, this clonotype turned up a few times. This chain links TRBV20-1 with TRBJ2-7, with unresolved D. V lost 2 bases to trimming and J lost 3 bases, with 14 bases between them. The CDR3 loop spans 14 amino acids. CDR1 is DFQATT and CDR2 is SNEGSKA in the germline V gene (reference sequence). The CDR3 is CSARTSASVYEQYF. CDR3 nucleotide sequence: TGCAGTGCTAGAACTTCCGCCAGTGTCTACGAGCAGTACTTC.